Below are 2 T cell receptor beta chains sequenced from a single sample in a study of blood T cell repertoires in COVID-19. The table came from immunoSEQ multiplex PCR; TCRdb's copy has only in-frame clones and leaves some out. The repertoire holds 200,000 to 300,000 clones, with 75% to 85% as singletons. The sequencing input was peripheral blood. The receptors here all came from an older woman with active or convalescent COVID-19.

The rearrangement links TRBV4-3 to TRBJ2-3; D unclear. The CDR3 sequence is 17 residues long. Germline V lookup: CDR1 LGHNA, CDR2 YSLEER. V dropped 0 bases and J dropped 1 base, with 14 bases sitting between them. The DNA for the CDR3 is TGCGCCAGCAGCCAAGATCCTGCGCACGTAGGCACAGATACGCAGTATTTT. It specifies CASSQDPAHVGTDTQYF.

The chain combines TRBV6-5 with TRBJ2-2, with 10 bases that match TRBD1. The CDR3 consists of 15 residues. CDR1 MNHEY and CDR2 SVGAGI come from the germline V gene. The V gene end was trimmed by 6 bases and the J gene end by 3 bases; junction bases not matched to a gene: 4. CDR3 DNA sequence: TGTGCCAGCAGACCCGACAGGGGGCACACCGGGGAGCTGTTTTTT. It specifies CASRPDRGHTGELFF.